Presented here are 17 T cell receptor beta chains from one specimen sequenced in a study of T cell responses to AZD1222 COVID-19 vaccine. The assay was immunoSEQ multiplex PCR, and TCRdb's table has in-frame clones only and misses some. The sample has around 120,000 clones, 75% to 95% seen once. The source material was peripheral blood, sampled on day 0 of AZD1222 vaccination. These receptors all come from an adult in good health.

The rearrangement links TRBV24-1 to TRBJ2-1; D is possibly TRBD1 or TRBD2 (5 bases each). V lost 6 bases, J lost 12 bases, and 32 bases lay in between. CDR3 length: 18 amino acids. Looked up from germline, CDR1 is KGHDR and CDR2 is SFDVKD. CDR3 coding DNA: TGTGCCACCAGTTCAAGTTGGTCGGTAGGACCCGGGGATAGGGGGCAGTTCTTC. It translates to CATSSSWSVGPGDRGQFF.

This clone was recorded once. This CDR3 is also generated by other DNA sequences in the sample. The chain has TRBV5-4 and TRBJ1-1; D possibly corresponds to TRBD1 (5 bases). The ends were cut back, 0 bases at V and 2 bases at J, with 8 bases in the middle. The CDR3 has 14 amino acids. The V gene's germline CDR1 is SGHNT and CDR2 YYREEE (reference sequence). The CDR3 loop reads CASSLGGLNTEAFF. The CDR3 nucleotides read TGTGCCAGCAGCTTGGGGGGCCTTAACACTGAAGCTTTCTTT.

The J gene is TRBJ2-1, the V gene TRBV9; 14 bases align to TRBD2. This CDR3 contains 15 residues. J was trimmed by 4 bases and V by 3 bases; bases with no gene match: 0. Germline V gene data show CDR1 as SGDLS and CDR2 as YYNGEE. CDR3 coding DNA: TGTGCCAGCAGCGGACTAGCGGGAGGGTACAATGAGCAGTTCTTC. Its protein is CASSGLAGGYNEQFF.

The chain has TRBV11-2 and TRBJ1-1; TRBD1 matches at 7 bases. Germline-derived CDR1 and CDR2 are SGHAT and FQNNGV. The CDR3 length is 13 residues. The ends lost 0 bases at V and 12 bases at J; junction bases unmatched: 7. The CDR3 DNA reads as TGTGCCAGCAGCTTAGACCCGGTCAGGGGGACTTTCTTT. It yields the protein CASSLDPVRGTFF.

The chain is built from TRBV10-3 and TRBJ1-5; no clear D gene. In germline, CDR1 is ENHRY, CDR2 SYGVKD. V was cut by 0 bases and J by 5 bases, with 11 bases left in between. The length of the CDR3 is 15 residues. The CDR3 DNA reads TGTGCCATCAGTGAGTCGAAACAGTTAGATCAGCCCCAGCATTTT. This codes for CAISESKQLDQPQHF.

The V and J genes are TRBV18 and TRBJ2-1, with 12 bases aligning to TRBD2. V was clipped by 0 bases and J by 5 bases; unmatched bases: 5. Germline CDR1 and CDR2: KGHSH and LQKENI. The CDR3 has 17 amino acids. DNA of the CDR3: TGTGCCAGCTCACCACCGGGGGCTAGCGGGAGGGACAATGAGCAGTTCTTC. Its protein product is CASSPPGASGRDNEQFF.

This clone has just one count. The rearrangement links TRBV11-2 to TRBJ1-1; possibly TRBD1 for D (6 bases). CDR1 and CDR2 (germline): SGHAT, FQNNGV. CDR3 length: 17 amino acids. The V end was cut by 0 bases, the J end by 3 bases, with 17 bases between. The CDR3 loop is CASSLETSGGWYTEAFF. CDR3 sequence (DNA): TGTGCCAGCAGCTTAGAGACTAGCGGGGGCTGGTACACTGAAGCTTTCTTT.

This sequence joins TRBV4-2 and TRBJ2-7; 9 nucleotides agree with TRBD2. The CDR3 extends over 16 amino acids. Germline CDR1 and CDR2: LGHNA and YNFKEQ. V was pared by 2 bases and J by 7 bases, with 12 bases of the junction left unmatched. The CDR3 DNA follows: TGTGCCAGCAGCCAATCCGGCGTAGCGGGAGAGGGGGAGCAGTACTTC. Protein product: CASSQSGVAGEGEQYF.

This clone was seen more than once but under ten times. At one boundary the junction diverges from the germline segment, which might be a read error. The gene calls are TRBV6-1 and TRBJ1-1, with 7 bases lining up with TRBD1. Germline lookup yields CDR1 MNHNS and CDR2 SASEGT. The length of the CDR3 is 14 residues. The chain's CDR3 is CASNERTGNTEAFF. DNA for the CDR3: TGTGCCAGCAATGAAAGGACAGGGAACACTGAAGCTTTCTTT.

The chain carries TRBV18 and TRBJ1-1; maybe TRBD1 (5 bases). The CDR3 extends over 14 amino acids. Trimming removed 3 bases at V and 3 bases at J, with 11 bases between. Per germline, CDR1 KGHSH and CDR2 LQKENI. Written as DNA, the CDR3 is TGTGCCAGCTCACCTCTCGGAGGGGACACTGAAGCTTTCTTT. Translated, it gives CASSPLGGDTEAFF.

This chain links TRBV27 with TRBJ2-1; tentatively, D is TRBD1 or TRBD2 (5 bases each). The germline V gene has CDR1 MNHEY and CDR2 SMNVEV (reference sequence). The CDR3 length is 15 residues. The V gene lost 4 bases and the J gene lost 3 bases, with 13 bases spanning the gap. The CDR3 protein is CASSSKGRSYNEQFF. In DNA form, the CDR3 reads TGTGCCAGCAGTTCTAAGGGACGGAGCTACAATGAGCAGTTCTTC.

The chain joins TRBV14 to TRBJ1-1; D is unresolved. This CDR3 has 16 amino acids. Germline CDR1 SGHDN, CDR2 FVKESK. V was pared by 1 base and J by 1 base, with 13 bases between. The CDR3 nucleotides are TGTGCCAGCAGCCAAGTCGGTGTCCTCCCGAACACTGAAGCTTTCTTT. Its protein product is CASSQVGVLPNTEAFF.

This chain links TRBV7-9 with TRBJ2-7; a weak D match, TRBD1 (6 bases). Deletions cut 6 bases from V and 2 bases from J, with 17 bases between. The CDR3 length is 15 residues. Germline-derived CDR1 and CDR2 are SEHNR and FQNEAQ (reference sequence). CDR3 amino acids: CASSHLDSPAYEQYF. CDR3 DNA sequence: TGTGCCAGCAGTCATTTGGACAGCCCCGCCTACGAGCAGTACTTC. The full variable domain, in which reference TRBV7-9 and TRBJ2-7 provide the parts outside the CDR3, is DTGVSQNPRHKITKRGQNVTFRCDPISEHNRLYWYRQTLGQGPEFLTYFQNEAQLEKSRLLSDRFSAERPKGSFSTLEIQRTEQGDSAMYLCASSHLDSPAYEQYFGPGTRLTVT.

This clone is a singleton in its sample. The chain carries TRBV5-4 and TRBJ1-6, with a tentative D call TRBD1 (5 bases). Per germline, CDR1 SGHNT and CDR2 YYREEE (reference sequence). The CDR3 has 16 amino acids. V lost 4 bases to trimming and J lost 7 bases, with 18 bases between them. For the CDR3, the DNA is TGTGCCAGCAGCCCGGGGGAGGGGCTGAAGAATTCACCCCTCCACTTT. This codes for CASSPGEGLKNSPLHF.

This chain connects TRBV13 to TRBJ1-1; unclear D gene. The germline gives CDR1 PRHDT, CDR2 FYEKMQ (reference sequence). Trimming took off 3 bases at V and 6 bases at J, with 8 bases between the two ends. The CDR3 is made up of 12 amino acids. CDR3 residues: CASSFREAEAFF. The CDR3 DNA follows: TGTGCCAGCAGCTTTCGGGAGGCTGAAGCTTTCTTT.

The chain employs TRBV5-5 and TRBJ2-7, with D possibly TRBD2 on 6 matching bases. CDR1 and CDR2 (germline): SGHKS, YYEKEE (reference sequence). Trimming removed 3 bases from V and 0 bases from J, with 13 bases in between. The CDR3 runs to 15 residues. CDR3 sequence: CASSSGGGLSYEQYF. The CDR3 nucleotides are TGTGCCAGCAGCTCCGGTGGGGGACTCTCCTACGAGCAGTACTTC.

The V call is TRBV21-1, the J call TRBJ1-1. TRBV21-1 is assigned pseudogene status. This CDR3 comprises 13 residues. The CDR3 DNA reads as TGTGCCAGCAGCAAGAGCCCGAACACTGAAGCTTTCTTT. It codes for CASSKSPNTEAFF.